Here is one T cell receptor (beta chain) with its context. Clones were read by immunoSEQ multiplex PCR, and TCRdb kept only the in-frame ones, dropping some. The data show 90,000 or so clones, with 86% seen just once and around 7.3% held by the top ten. The sample belongs to a study of blood T cell repertoires in COVID-19. Germline assignment: CDR1 SNHLY and CDR2 FYNNEI. V dropped 6 bases and J dropped 7; count of bases not matched to a gene: 7. This CDR3 has 14 residues. This clonotype was obtained from a man aged 45-60 years with active COVID-19. Sequences were obtained from peripheral blood. The chain recombines TRBV2 with TRBJ2-1; 9 bases align to TRBD1. The CDR3 spells CASSDRGGYNEQFF. The DNA of the CDR3 is TGTGCCAGCAGCGACAGGGGGGGGTATAATGAGCAGTTCTTC.